What follows are 9 T cell receptor beta chains derived from one specimen sequenced in a study of T cell changes during pregnancy in multiple sclerosis. The method was immunoSEQ multiplex PCR; TCRdb's version includes in-frame clones alone and lacks a portion of them. The sample has 85,000 to 95,000 clones; 75% to 95% are singletons. Sequenced here: peripheral blood, sampled after pregnancy. These receptors were collected from a female donor in good health, enrolled as a control in a pregnancy study.

The V gene is TRBV5-4, the J gene TRBJ2-2, with 7 bases fitting TRBD1. The germline CDR1 and CDR2 sequences are SGHNT and YYREEE (reference sequence). The CDR3 has 15 residues. J gave up 3 bases and V 4 bases, and 6 bases lay outside the gene matches. CDR3 DNA: TGTGCCAGCAGCAGGGGGCGGACGGACACCGGGGAGCTGTTTTTT. As protein: CASSRGRTDTGELFF. The full variable domain, rest sourced from reference TRBV5-4 and TRBJ2-2, is ETGVTQSPTHLIKTRGQQVTLRCSSQSGHNTVSWYQQALGQGPQFIFQYYREEENGRGNFPPRFSGLQFPNYSSELNVNALELDDSALYLCASSRGRTDTGELFFGEGSRLTVL.

The rearrangement links TRBV7-2 to TRBJ1-2; D possibly corresponds to TRBD1 (5 bases). This CDR3 is built from 15 residues. Looked up from germline, CDR1 is SGHTA and CDR2 is FQGNSA. V was clipped by 3 bases and J by 0 bases, with 11 bases between them. CDR3 region: CASSFPATANYGYTF. For the CDR3, the DNA is TGTGCCAGCAGCTTCCCTGCGACAGCTAACTATGGCTACACCTTC.

The gene calls are TRBV9 and TRBJ2-7; 14 positions match TRBD2. With V trimmed by 3 bases and J by 3 bases, 2 bases remained unmatched. CDR1 is SGDLS and CDR2 is YYNGEE in the germline V gene. This CDR3 contains 15 residues. For the CDR3, the DNA is TGTGCCAGCAGCGCCGGGACTAGCGGGGGCTACGAGCAGTACTTC. Its protein product is CASSAGTSGGYEQYF. Combining the CDR3 with reference TRBV9 and TRBJ2-7 gives the whole variable domain DSGVTQTPKHLITATGQRVTLRCSPRSGDLSVYWYQQSLDQGLQFLIQYYNGEERAKGNILERFSAQQFPDLHSELNLSSLELGDSALYFCASSAGTSGGYEQYFGPGTRLTVT.

This chain joins TRBV5-1 and TRBJ2-3, with 8 bases that match TRBD2. CDR1 is SGHRS and CDR2 is YFSETQ in the germline V gene. The CDR3 runs to 15 residues. V shed 1 base, J shed 1 base, and the junction held 2 bases outside the gene matches. As DNA, the CDR3 is TGCGCCAGCAGCTTGTCAGCGGGGGGCACAGATACGCAGTATTTT. Amino acid sequence: CASSLSAGGTDTQYF.

This rearrangement joins TRBV11-1 to TRBJ1-1; D gene unclear. Trimming left V 5 bases short and J 1 base short, with 11 bases between. Per germline, CDR1 SGHAT and CDR2 FQDESV (reference sequence). This CDR3 contains 14 residues. The CDR3 protein is CASSPTPGNTEAFF. CDR3 DNA sequence: TGTGCCAGCAGCCCGACTCCGGGGAACACTGAAGCTTTCTTT.

The CDR3 DNA is TGTGCCAGCAGCCCGGACATTAACTATGGCTACACCTTC. Translation gives CASSPDINYGYTF. This sequence joins TRBV28 and TRBJ1-2; a possible D gene is TRBD1 (5 bases). Trimming took 6 bases from V and 1 from J, leaving 9 bases between them. Germline V gives CDR1 MDHEN, CDR2 SYDVKM. The CDR3 loop spans 13 amino acids.

The chain recombines TRBV5-1 with TRBJ2-5, with a weak D call TRBD2 (5 bases). V lost 4 bases, J lost 5 bases, and 15 bases lay in between. The CDR3 contains 14 residues. Germline V gene lookup returns CDR1 SGHRS and CDR2 YFSETQ. CDR3 nucleotide sequence: TGCGCCAGCAGCCTACTAGTAGGTGTGGAGACCCAGTACTTC. Its translation is CASSLLVGVETQYF.

The J gene is TRBJ1-2, the V gene TRBV19, with 7 bases aligning to TRBD1. V was clipped by 6 bases and J by 4 bases; unmatched bases: 2. CDR1 LNHDA and CDR2 SQIVND come from the germline V gene (reference sequence). The CDR3 is 12 amino acids. CDR3 nucleotides: TGTGCCAGTAGGGGGACAGCCTATGGCTACACCTTC. Translated, it gives CASRGTAYGYTF.

The rearrangement links TRBV4-3 to TRBJ1-1, with a weak D call TRBD1 (6 bases). Trimming took off 5 bases at V and 9 bases at J, with 13 bases between the two ends. Germline CDR1 LGHNA, CDR2 YSLEER. The CDR3 spans 12 residues. The chain's CDR3 is CASSKPTGKAFF. CDR3 DNA: TGCGCCAGCAGCAAGCCCACAGGGAAAGCTTTCTTT.